Described below is a single T cell receptor (beta chain) sequence and its context. The sample comes from a study of blood T cell repertoires in COVID-19. Trimming pared 9 bases from V and 7 bases from J, leaving 7 bases between. Looked up from germline, CDR1 is LNHDA and CDR2 is SQIVND (reference sequence). The CDR3 totals 11 residues. The repertoire was sequenced with immunoSEQ multiplex PCR; TCRdb's copy has only in-frame clones and lacks some. The data hold 240,000 or so clones, with 88% observed a single time. The TCR originated in a woman aged 35 to 49 who had recovered from COVID-19. V usage is TRBV19 and J usage is TRBJ1-6; no clear D. Source material: peripheral blood. In DNA, the CDR3 is TGTGCCAGCGGTGAGAATTCACCCCTCCACTTT. It specifies CASGENSPLHF.